This T cell receptor (beta chain) stems from a study of shared clonotypes between healthy human individuals. Whole-study findings and limits: Across subsets, estimated richness was generally greater for naive than for memory populations.

A word on this clone: Its antigen is not known.

The V end lost 7 bases, the J end lost 8 bases, and 11 bases lay between the germline ends. CDR3 length equals 12 residues. Germline CDR1 is WSHSY and CDR2 is SAAADI. Data came from immunoSEQ multiplex PCR; TCRdb stores just in-frame clones and leaves some out. The data show about 1.5 million clones, with about 98% seen just once and around 0.47% held by the top ten. Sequenced input: naive CD4+ T cells sorted from blood. Subset of the sample: CD45RA+ positively selected. The sequence was collected from a man between 25 and 39 years old in good health. This chain links TRBV10-2 with TRBJ1-4; the D is unclear. The CDR3, as DNA: TGCGCCAGCAAGGACTTGGGGGAAAAACTGTTTTTT. Its translation is CASKDLGEKLFF.